This TCR beta chain was documented in a study of cytomegalovirus exposure and HLA in healthy donors. Study-wide points: A highly shared variant cluster was judged a likely technical artifact. A list of 150 to 200 TCR beta chains associated with cytomegalovirus was given.

Amplification used 60 Vbeta primers and 13 Jbeta primers. The repertoire was sequenced with immunoSEQ multiplex PCR; TCRdb's copy has only in-frame clones and lacks some. The sample carries under 250,000 clones, 82% recorded once. About this clone itself: Antigen unknown.

CDR1 GTSNPN and CDR2 SVGIG come from the germline V gene (reference sequence). The CDR3 covers 16 residues. Losses at the gene ends were 3 bases for V and 4 bases for J; bases not matched to a gene: 12. All donors participated as healthy donors of bone marrow. The receptor's source is a man aged 35 to 55 in good health and CMV-seropositive. The chain employs TRBV30 and TRBJ2-1, with 7 positions matching TRBD2. The sample consisted of PBMCs. DNA of the CDR3: TGTGCCTGGAGCACCGAGCGGGGACCCCGGTACAATGAGCAGTTCTTC. Its protein is CAWSTERGPRYNEQFF.